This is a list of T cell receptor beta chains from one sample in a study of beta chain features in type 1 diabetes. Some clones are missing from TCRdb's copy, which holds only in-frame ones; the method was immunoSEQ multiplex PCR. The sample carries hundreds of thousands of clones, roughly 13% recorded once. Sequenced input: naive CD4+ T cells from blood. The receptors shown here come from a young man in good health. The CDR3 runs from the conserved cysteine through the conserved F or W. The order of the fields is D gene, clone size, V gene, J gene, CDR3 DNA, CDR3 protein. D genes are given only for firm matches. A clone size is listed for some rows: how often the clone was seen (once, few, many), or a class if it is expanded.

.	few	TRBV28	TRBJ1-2	TGTGCCAGCAGCGTCCCGTGCACCTTC	CASSVPCTF
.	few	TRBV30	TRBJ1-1	TGTGCCTGGAGCCACAGACCCCCGGGGGACGTAATTGAAGCTTTCTTT	CAWSHRPPGDVIEAFF
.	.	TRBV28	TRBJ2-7	TGTGCCAGCAGAACCGGGTCCAGCTCCTACGAGCAGTACTTC	CASRTGSSSYEQYF
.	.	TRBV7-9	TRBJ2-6	TGTGCCAGCAGCTTAGCGGACAGCCGCTCTGGGGCCAACGTCCTGACTTTC	CASSLADSRSGANVLTF
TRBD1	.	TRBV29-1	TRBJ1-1	TGCAGCGCGACCGGGACAGCGAACACTGAAGCTTTCTTT	CSATGTANTEAFF
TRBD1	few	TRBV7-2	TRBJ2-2	TGTGCCAGCAGCGACACCGGGACAGGGCCCGGGGAGCTGTTTTTT	CASSDTGTGPGELFF
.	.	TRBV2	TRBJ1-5	TGTGCCAGCAGTGCAGTCGGCGGTTTCGGCAATCAGCCCCAGCATTTT	CASSAVGGFGNQPQHF
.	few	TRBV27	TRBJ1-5	TGTGCCAGTCGACAGACATATAGCAATCAGCCCCAGCATTTT	CASRQTYSNQPQHF
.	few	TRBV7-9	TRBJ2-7	TGTGCCAGCAGCTTAAGCCCAGGTCAATACGAGCAGTACTTC	CASSLSPGQYEQYF
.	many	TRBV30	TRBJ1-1	TGTGCCTGGAGTGTACAGGGGAACACTGAAGCTTTCTTT	CAWSVQGNTEAFF
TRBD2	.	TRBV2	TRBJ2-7	TGTGCCAGCAGCGTGCCGGGACTAGCGGCTCTATACGAGCAGTACTTC	CASSVPGLAALYEQYF
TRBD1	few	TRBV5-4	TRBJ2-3	TGTGCCAGCAGCCCTGACAGGGGTCTCGCAGATACGCAGTATTTT	CASSPDRGLADTQYF
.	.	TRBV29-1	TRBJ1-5	TGCAGCGTTGCGGAGGGTAGGAATCAGCCCCAGCATTTT	CSVAEGRNQPQHF
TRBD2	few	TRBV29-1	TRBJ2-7	TGCAGCGTTGAAGACCCTCTAGCGGGAGGGCCGGGAGAGCAGTACTTC	CSVEDPLAGGPGEQYF
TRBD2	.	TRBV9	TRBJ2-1	TGTGCCAGCAGCGTATTAGCGGGAGTTCAAACATACTCCTACAATGAGCAGTTCTTC	CASSVLAGVQTYSYNEQFF
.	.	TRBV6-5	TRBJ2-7	TGTGCCAGCAGTTACTTGTGGCAGGGGCAGTACTTC	CASSYLWQGQYF
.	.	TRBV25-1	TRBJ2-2	TGTGCCAGCGGGCTAAACACCGGGGAGCTGTTTTTT	CASGLNTGELFF
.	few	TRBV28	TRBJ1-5	TGTGCCAGCAGTTTGCGGGGTGGCAATCAGCCCCAGCATTTT	CASSLRGGNQPQHF
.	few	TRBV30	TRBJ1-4	TGTGCCTGGAGGAGACAGGTTAATGAAAAACTGTTTTTT	CAWRRQVNEKLFF
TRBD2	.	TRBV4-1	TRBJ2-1	TGCGCCAGCGCGCTAGCGGGCCTATCCTACAATGAGCAGTTCTTC	CASALAGLSYNEQFF
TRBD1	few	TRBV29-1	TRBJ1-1	TGCAGTACCACAGGGGGTGGTGTCGGCACTGAAGCTTTCTTT	CSTTGGGVGTEAFF
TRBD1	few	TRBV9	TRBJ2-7	TGTGCCAGCAGCTCAGCACCGGGACAGGGGCTCTACGAGCAGTACTTC	CASSSAPGQGLYEQYF
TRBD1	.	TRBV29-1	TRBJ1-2	TGCAGCGTCTCAGGGGGCATTTTCTATGGCTACACCTTC	CSVSGGIFYGYTF
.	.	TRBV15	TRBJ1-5	TGTGCCACCAGCAGAGTAAATCGGCGGGATCAGCCCCAGCATTTT	CATSRVNRRDQPQHF
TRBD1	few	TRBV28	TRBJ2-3	TGTGCCAGCAGTCCCGGACAGGGTCTAGCAGATACGCAGTATTTT	CASSPGQGLADTQYF
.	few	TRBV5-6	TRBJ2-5	TGTGCCAGCAGCTTGGGGGTCTTTGTGCGGCAAGAGACCCAGTACTTC	CASSLGVFVRQETQYF
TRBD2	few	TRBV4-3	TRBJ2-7	TGCGCCAGCAGCCGGGGCGGGAGGTACGAGCAGTACTTC	CASSRGGRYEQYF
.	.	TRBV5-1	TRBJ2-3	TGCGCCAGCCGGGACATCGGCACAGATACGCAGTATTTT	CASRDIGTDTQYF
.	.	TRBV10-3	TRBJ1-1	TGTGCCATCAGTGGTGGACAGATGAACACTGAAGCTTTCTTT	CAISGGQMNTEAFF
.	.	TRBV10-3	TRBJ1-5	TGTGCCATCAGTGAGTCGCGGGGAGCGGTTCAGCCCCAGCATTTT	CAISESRGAVQPQHF
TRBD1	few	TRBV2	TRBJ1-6	TGTGCCAGCTCACCCAGGGGGTCAGATTCACCCCTCCACTTT	CASSPRGSDSPLHF
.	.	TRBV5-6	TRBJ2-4	TGTGCCAGCAGCTTGGATTCAGGGCACATAGCCAAAAACATTCAGTACTTC	CASSLDSGHIAKNIQYF
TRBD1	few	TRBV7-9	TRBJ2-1	TGTGCCAGCAGCCTCGGGACAGGGGGGCAATACAATGAGCAGTTCTTC	CASSLGTGGQYNEQFF
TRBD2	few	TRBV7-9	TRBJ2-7	TGTGCCAGCAGCTTTCTAGCGGGAAGCTCCTACGAGCAGTACTTC	CASSFLAGSSYEQYF
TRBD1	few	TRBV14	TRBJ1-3	TGTGCCAGCAGCCGGAAACTCGGGACAGACTTTTCTGGAAACACCATATATTTT	CASSRKLGTDFSGNTIYF
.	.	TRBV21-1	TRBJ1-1	TGTGCCAGCAGCAGCCCTCAAATTACAGGGAGCGAAGCTTTCTTT	CASSSPQITGSEAFF
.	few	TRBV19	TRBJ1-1	TGTGCCAGTAGTACGACAGCGAACACTGAAGCTTTCTTT	CASSTTANTEAFF
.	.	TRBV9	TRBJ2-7	TGTGCCAGCAGTCAGACAGTTTTGGGCTACGAGCAGTACTTC	CASSQTVLGYEQYF
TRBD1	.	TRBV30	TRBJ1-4	TGTGCCTGGACCCAGTCGGGACAGCCGGGAGAAAAACTGTTTTTT	CAWTQSGQPGEKLFF
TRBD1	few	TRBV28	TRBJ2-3	TGTGCCAGCAGCCTGCGGACAGGGGGCGTAGATACGCAGTATTTT	CASSLRTGGVDTQYF
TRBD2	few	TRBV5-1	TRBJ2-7	TGCGCCAGCAGCATAAGGACTAGCGGGACCTACGAGCAGTACTTC	CASSIRTSGTYEQYF
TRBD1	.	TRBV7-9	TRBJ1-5	TGTGCCAGCAGCCCTCTACTGGGCCAGGGGGACCAGCCCCAGCATTTT	CASSPLLGQGDQPQHF
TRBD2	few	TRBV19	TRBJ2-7	TGTGCCAGTAGTATCAAAGCGGGAGAGTCTGGCTCCTACGAGCAGTACTTC	CASSIKAGESGSYEQYF
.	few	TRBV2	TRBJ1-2	TGTGCCAGCAGCTGGGACATCTATGGCTACACCTTC	CASSWDIYGYTF
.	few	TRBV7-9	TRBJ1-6	TGTGCCAGCAGCCAGGGGACCAGGGGATATAATTCACCCCTCCACTTT	CASSQGTRGYNSPLHF
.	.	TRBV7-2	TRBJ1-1	TGTGCCAGCAGCTTGGAGCCAGCAATGCTAGAAGCTTTCTTT	CASSLEPAMLEAFF
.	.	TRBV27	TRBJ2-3	TGTGCCAGCAGTCTCGGCACAGATACGCAGTATTTT	CASSLGTDTQYF
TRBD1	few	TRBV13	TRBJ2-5	TGTGCCAGCAGCTCTTTGGGACAGGGCGGAGAGACCCAGTACTTC	CASSSLGQGGETQYF
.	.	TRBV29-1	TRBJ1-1	TGCAGCGTGACGGTGGGGGGGAACACTGAAGCTTTCTTT	CSVTVGGNTEAFF
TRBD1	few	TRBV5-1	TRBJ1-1	TGCGCCAGCAGCGCCGGGACAGGCGGCACTGAAGCTTTCTTT	CASSAGTGGTEAFF
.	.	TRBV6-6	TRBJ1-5	TGTGCCAGCCGCAAGGGCGGGGCCGGCAATCAGCCCCAGCATTTT	CASRKGGAGNQPQHF
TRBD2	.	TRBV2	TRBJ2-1	TGTGCCAGCATGGGGGGGAGCTCCTACAATGAGCAGTTCTTC	CASMGGSSYNEQFF
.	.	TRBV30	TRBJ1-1	TGTGCCTGGATTAACAGGGAAACTAACACTGAGACTTTCTTT	CAWINRETNTETFF
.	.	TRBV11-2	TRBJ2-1	TGTGCCAGCAGCTTAACGCAGGGGAACAGATTCTTC	CASSLTQGNRFF
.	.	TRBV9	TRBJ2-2	TGTGCCAGCAGCGTGGAGGGACAGTACACCGGGGAGCTGTTTTTT	CASSVEGQYTGELFF